A selection of T cell receptor beta chains follows, all from one sample in a study of blood T cells in healthy people across ages. MiXCR was run by TCRdb on the 5' RACE reads, yielding one entry per CDR3 protein. The table includes under 800,000 distinct CDR3 sequences, roughly 44% detected once. The material sequenced was blood. The receptor source for this set is a woman aged 55-70 years in good health. The conserved cysteine and the conserved F or W are not part of the CDR3 here.

V	J	CDR3
TRBV7-9	TRBJ1-5	ASSSSGENQPQH
TRBV6-5	TRBJ2-5	ASTAREAPRSTQY
TRBV12-3/TRBV12-4	TRBJ1-2	ASSGEDYGYT
TRBV20-1	TRBJ2-3	SARSGIGTDTQY
TRBV10-3	TRBJ2-3	AISESLETWQY
TRBV7-2	TRBJ2-1	ASSSTSGGNEQF
TRBV7-3	TRBJ2-3	ASSLIEGRDTQY
TRBV11-2	TRBJ2-1	ASTSRGNNEQF
TRBV10-3	TRBJ2-7	AISKTSGRLSSYEQY
TRBV5-1	TRBJ2-1	ASSLATESGQF
TRBV5-5	TRBJ1-1	ASRSQGTMNTEAF
TRBV20-1	TRBJ2-3	SASSGRTDTQY
TRBV7-2	TRBJ1-4	ASRPTGEGEKLF
TRBV3-1	TRBJ2-5	ASSHSGRLVLSETQY
TRBV28	TRBJ1-4	ASSYSGTRNEKLF
TRBV12-3/TRBV12-4	TRBJ2-1	ASDRGNEQF
TRBV27	TRBJ1-1	ASSDRQVNTEAF
TRBV7-9	TRBJ2-7	ASSLGGTSYKQY
TRBV12-3/TRBV12-4	TRBJ1-5	ASSNTGNNQPQH
TRBV21-1	TRBJ2-7	ASSIPSAGALEYEQY
TRBV20-1	TRBJ2-2	SAMSSTGELF
TRBV27	TRBJ2-3	ASVFQGGDTQY
TRBV11-2	TRBJ2-7	ASSWGLAGPSYEQY
TRBV27	TRBJ1-5	ASSLAPPTGTSNQPQH
TRBV10-3	TRBJ1-5	AIRSGTGGQPQH
TRBV9	TRBJ2-3	ASSVATGQPVGGTQY
TRBV6-5	TRBJ2-3	ASSPGLAMGTQY
TRBV11-2	TRBJ2-3	ASSGGGSTDTQY
TRBV28	TRBJ2-7	ASSLYASGYEQY
TRBV24-1	TRBJ2-5	ATSEAGQAQETQY
TRBV7-2	TRBJ2-1	ASTNLGYNEQF
TRBV20-1	TRBJ2-3	SASPRGTPDTQY
TRBV16	TRBJ2-7	ASSHGYEQY
TRBV25-1	TRBJ2-5	ASSGDSLAETQY
TRBV5-6	TRBJ2-7	ASSLFTYEQY
TRBV5-1	TRBJ1-1	ASSLQEDTEAF
TRBV27	TRBJ2-3	ASSFTGEDTQY
TRBV20-1	TRBJ2-3	SASRSTDTQY
TRBV12-3/TRBV12-4	TRBJ2-4	ASSLKGQESLLAKNIQY